This T cell receptor (beta chain) was recovered during a study of blood T cell repertoires in COVID-19. Study-wide background: Samples taken during acute and convalescent COVID-19 were collected in the United States, Italy and Spain. Sources were T cells, B-cell-depleted T cells, or PBMCs; the material itself was cDNA or gDNA.

V was pared by 5 bases and J by 7 bases, with 2 bases of the junction left unmatched. Germline values: CDR1 MNHEY, CDR2 SVGAGI. The CDR3 spans 14 residues. Methods used by the authors: By means of reference gene primer amplification, nucleated cell counts were estimated. TCRdb keeps only in-frame clones here, not all; method: immunoSEQ multiplex PCR. The V and J calls and clone size come from that table; D and trimming were worked out from the DNA. The table includes fewer than 110,000 clones, roughly nine tenths detected once. Concerning this clone itself: This CDR3 is also generated by other DNA sequences in the sample.

The sample consisted of peripheral blood. The chain couples TRBV6-5 to TRBJ1-6; 10 bases line up with TRBD1. This receptor was obtained from a man aged 45-65 years with acute or convalescent COVID-19. The CDR3 region is CASSRDRGNSPLHF. The DNA for the CDR3 is TGTGCCAGCAGTAGGGACAGGGGAAATTCACCCCTCCACTTT.